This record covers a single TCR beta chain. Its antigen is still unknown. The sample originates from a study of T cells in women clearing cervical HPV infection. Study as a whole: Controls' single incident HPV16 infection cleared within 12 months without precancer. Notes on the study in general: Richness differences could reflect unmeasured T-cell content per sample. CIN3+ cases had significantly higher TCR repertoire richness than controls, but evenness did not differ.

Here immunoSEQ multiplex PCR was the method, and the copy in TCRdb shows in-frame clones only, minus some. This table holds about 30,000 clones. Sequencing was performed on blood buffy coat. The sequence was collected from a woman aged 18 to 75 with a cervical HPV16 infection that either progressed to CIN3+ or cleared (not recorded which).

CDR3: CASSLTAGVDTQYF. The CDR3 bases that were read are TGTGCCAGCAGCTTGACAGCAGGCGTAGATACG. V is TRBV11-2 and J is TRBJ2-3; D might be TRBD1 (5 bases). The CDR3 end lies 3 residues beyond the end of the read and is filled in from the germline J gene. This CDR3 comprises 14 residues. Per the germline V gene, CDR1 is SGHAT and CDR2 is FQNNGV. V gave up 3 bases and J gave up 5 bases, with 12 bases separating them.